What follows are 28 T cell receptor beta chains derived from one specimen sequenced in a study of neurological immune-mediated disorders. A single record per CDR3 protein comes from TCRdb applying MiXCR to the 5' RACE reads. The sample contains about 92,000 distinct CDR3 sequences, approximately 4% of which appear only once. The sample taken for sequencing was PBMCs. The receptors shown here come from a woman aged 45-65 years with multiple sclerosis.

Worth noting for this clonotype: This could be a read error, since a much larger clone is one nucleotide away. The chain recombines TRBV4-3 with TRBJ2-1; perhaps TRBD1 as D (6 bases). This CDR3 is 16 amino acids long. V was cut by 3 bases and J by 5 bases, with 17 bases left in between. CDR1 LGHNA and CDR2 YSLEER come from the germline V gene. This CDR3 reads CASSHDQGSLNNEQFF. Written as DNA, the CDR3 is TGCGCCAGCAGCCACGACCAGGGGTCCCTGAACAATGAGCAGTTCTTC.

This clonotype was found many times. This chain links TRBV20-1 with TRBJ1-4; D is perhaps TRBD1 (6 bases). The CDR3 runs 14 residues. The germline gives CDR1 DFQATT, CDR2 SNEGSKA (reference sequence). V was cut by 4 bases and J by 7 bases, with 16 bases left in between. CDR3 residues: CSAKQGLGREKLFF. The CDR3 DNA reads TGCAGTGCTAAACAGGGACTTGGGCGTGAAAAACTGTTTTTT.

This clonotype has more than one count but fewer than ten. A much larger clone lies a single base off, so this may be a read error. This chain links TRBV7-8 with TRBJ1-1, with 10 bases matching TRBD1. CDR3 length: 19 amino acids. Germline V gene lookup returns CDR1 SGHVS and CDR2 FQNEAQ. V dropped 3 bases and J dropped 0; count of bases not matched to a gene: 13. CDR3 bases: TGTGCCAGCAGCTTCCGACGTGCGACAGGGGGCTTGGTGAACACTGAAGCTTTCTTT. Encoded protein: CASSFRRATGGLVNTEAFF.

This clonotype has ten or more counts. The gene calls are TRBV5-1 and TRBJ1-6, with no clear D. Germline CDR1 is SGHRS and CDR2 is YFSETQ. CDR3 length: 16 amino acids. Trimming took off 0 bases at V and 5 bases at J, with 12 bases between the two ends. CDR3 sequence reads: CASSLEETRNNSPLHF. CDR3 bases: TGCGCCAGCAGCTTGGAGGAGACACGGAATAATTCACCCCTCCACTTT.

This clonotype was observed many times. The genes are TRBV7-9 and TRBJ1-5; TRBD1 matches 8 bases. The junction had 14 bases not matched to a gene; V was cut back by 5 bases and J by 5 bases. The CDR3 runs to 17 residues. Per the germline V gene, CDR1 is SEHNR and CDR2 is FQNEAQ (reference sequence). The CDR3 loop is CASSPSPGRGLHQPQHF. The DNA for the CDR3 is TGTGCCAGCAGCCCTTCCCCTGGCAGGGGGCTCCATCAGCCCCAGCATTTT.

At least ten counts were recorded for this clonotype. The chain employs TRBV19 and TRBJ1-1, with D possibly being TRBD1 (6 bases). V lost 4 bases to trimming and J lost 4 bases, with 16 bases between them. The CDR3 is made up of 15 amino acids. Germline CDR1 and CDR2: LNHDA and SQIVND (reference sequence). CDR3 DNA sequence: TGTGCCAGTAGTACTTGGGACATTGAGGGCACTGAAGCTTTCTTT. Translation: CASSTWDIEGTEAFF.

This clonotype was recorded many times. The chain uses TRBV27 and TRBJ1-6; D possibly corresponds to TRBD1 (5 bases). CDR1 and CDR2 from the germline V gene are MNHEY and SMNVEV (reference sequence). V lost 7 bases to trimming and J lost 0 bases, with 10 bases between them. The CDR3 extends over 15 amino acids. In nucleotides, the CDR3 is TGTGCCAGCAAGGCAGGGAGCTCCTATAATTCACCCCTCCACTTT. Encoded protein: CASKAGSSYNSPLHF.

The sample holds many counts of this clonotype. V gene TRBV5-1 combines with J gene TRBJ2-1; D is ambiguous. There are 11 residues in the CDR3. Germline CDR1 reads SGHRS; CDR2 reads YFSETQ. V was trimmed by 6 bases and J by 6 bases, leaving 7 bases between them. The DNA for the CDR3 is TGCGCCAGCAACGCTTTCAATGAGCAGTTCTTC. This gives the protein CASNAFNEQFF.

This clonotype came up many times. The genes are TRBV10-3 and TRBJ1-1; the D is unclear. CDR3 length equals 12 residues. CDR1 and CDR2 (germline): ENHRY, SYGVKD. Trimming left V 4 bases short and J 1 base short, with 4 bases between. CDR3 sequence (DNA): TGTGCCATCAGTGGGGGGAACACTGAAGCTTTCTTT. Its protein product is CAISGGNTEAFF.

This clonotype was observed at least ten times. This sequence joins TRBV7-2 and TRBJ1-6; 8 bases fit TRBD1. The CDR3 is 19 residues long. The V gene end was trimmed by 1 base and the J gene end by 9 bases; junction bases not matched to a gene: 17. CDR1 and CDR2 (germline): SGHTA, FQGNSA. The CDR3 region is CASSLVGVGQVGVSSPLHF. The CDR3 DNA sequence: TGTGCCAGCAGCTTAGTAGGTGTGGGACAGGTAGGGGTGAGTTCACCCCTCCACTTT.

Many counts were recorded for this clonotype. The V and J genes are TRBV7-2 and TRBJ1-2, with 8 bases aligning to TRBD1. Germline CDR1 is SGHTA and CDR2 is FQGNSA. The J segment lost 4 bases and the V segment lost 2 bases, leaving 3 bases of the junction unmatched. This CDR3 comprises 14 residues. CDR3 region: CASSLNRGGYGYTF. As DNA, the CDR3 is TGTGCCAGCAGCTTAAACAGGGGGGGCTATGGCTACACCTTC. Based on the CDR3 plus reference TRBV7-2 and TRBJ1-2, the full variable domain is GAGVSQSPSNKVTEKGKDVELRCDPISGHTALYWYRQSLGQGLEFLIYFQGNSAPDKSGLPSDRFSAERTGGSVSTLTIQRTQQEDSAVYLCASSLNRGGYGYTFGSGTRLTVV.

The chain joins TRBV12-3 or TRBV12-4 to TRBJ1-2; TRBD1 is a possible D gene (5 bases). V lost 5 bases, J lost 1 base, and 11 bases lay in between. This CDR3 is 14 amino acids long. CDR3 sequence: CASSPGWGNYGYTF. The CDR3 DNA is TGTGCCAGCAGTCCAGGGTGGGGTAACTATGGCTACACCTTC.

This clonotype was seen many times. The V call is TRBV27, the J call TRBJ1-6; D is unresolved. The CDR3 totals 14 residues. Germline V gene lookup returns CDR1 MNHEY and CDR2 SMNVEV (reference sequence). V gave up 0 bases and J gave up 11 bases, with 11 bases separating them. CDR3 sequence: CASSLSVEGAPLHF. For the CDR3, the DNA is TGTGCCAGCAGTTTATCGGTTGAGGGCGCACCCCTCCACTTT.

This clonotype was observed a handful of times. J is TRBJ1-5 and V is TRBV6-5, with D uncertain. The V end lost 3 bases, the J end lost 1 base, and 4 bases lay between the germline ends. CDR3 length: 13 residues. Germline V gene lookup returns CDR1 MNHEY and CDR2 SVGAGI. The CDR3 DNA reads as TGTGCCAGCAGTTATTCGAGCAATCAGCCCCAGCATTTT. Its protein is CASSYSSNQPQHF.

This clonotype came up many times. Germline and junction disagree at one end, which may indicate a read error. The rearrangement uses TRBV11-2 and TRBJ1-6; possibly TRBD1 for D (5 bases). This CDR3 spans 13 amino acids. CDR1 and CDR2 (germline): SGHAT, FQNNGV. CDR3 loop: CASSPTANSPLHF. In DNA, the CDR3 is TGTGCTAGCAGTCCGACAGCTAATTCACCCCTCCACTTT.

There are many counts of this clonotype. This chain joins TRBV5-1 and TRBJ2-5; TRBD1 agrees at 7 bases. V shed 0 bases, J shed 2 bases, and the junction held 4 bases outside the gene matches. The germline V gene encodes CDR1 SGHRS and CDR2 YFSETQ. The CDR3 runs to 15 residues. This CDR3 is CASSLAPRGQETQYF. The CDR3 DNA reads as TGCGCCAGCAGCTTGGCCCCCAGGGGGCAAGAGACCCAGTACTTC.

This clonotype was detected ten times or more. The chain recombines TRBV6-5 with TRBJ1-1; no firm D call. In germline, CDR1 is MNHEY, CDR2 SVGAGI. V lost 2 bases and J 0 bases, leaving 7 bases between the germline ends. The CDR3 sequence is 14 residues long. The CDR3 DNA sequence: TGTGCCAGCAGTTACCAAATTTTGAACACTGAAGCTTTCTTT. Its translation is CASSYQILNTEAFF.

In its sample, this clonotype was seen many times. J is TRBJ2-5 and V is TRBV12-3 or TRBV12-4, with D unresolved. The CDR3 is 14 amino acids. V dropped 3 bases and J dropped 4 bases, with 12 bases sitting between them. CDR3 bases: TGTGCCAGCAGTTTGAACTATATCCCAGAGACCCAGTACTTC. Translated: CASSLNYIPETQYF.

This clonotype showed up many times. CDR3 region: CASRLTPGMLITEAFF. The CDR3 nucleotides are TGTGCCAGCAGGCTTACCCCGGGGATGCTGATCACTGAAGCTTTCTTT. The rearrangement joins TRBV12-3 or TRBV12-4 to TRBJ1-1; D remains ambiguous. Trimming left V 6 bases short and J 4 bases short, with 21 bases between. The CDR3 loop spans 16 amino acids.

This clonotype was recorded at least ten times. V usage is TRBV5-1 and J usage is TRBJ2-2, with 12 nucleotides matching TRBD2. The ends lost 0 bases at V and 0 bases at J; junction bases unmatched: 6. The CDR3 is 19 residues long. Germline V gives CDR1 SGHRS, CDR2 YFSETQ. CDR3 loop: CASSLARLAGDANTGELFF. CDR3 sequence (DNA): TGCGCCAGCAGCTTGGCCCGACTAGCGGGAGACGCGAACACCGGGGAGCTGTTTTTT. The full variable domain, rest sourced from reference TRBV5-1 and TRBJ2-2, is KAGVTQTPRYLIKTRGQQVTLSCSPISGHRSVSWYQQTPGQGLQFLFEYFSETQRNKGNFPGRFSGRQFSNSRSEMNVSTLELGDSALYLCASSLARLAGDANTGELFFGEGSRLTVL.

This clonotype was counted ten times or more. V and J are TRBV7-2 and TRBJ2-1; the D gene is possibly TRBD1 (6 bases). Trimming pared 0 bases from V and 3 bases from J, leaving 12 bases between. The CDR3 has 16 amino acids. In germline, CDR1 is SGHTA, CDR2 FQGNSA. The CDR3 sequence is CASSLALGQNYNEQFF. The CDR3 DNA is TGTGCCAGCAGCTTAGCGCTAGGACAGAACTACAATGAGCAGTTCTTC.

This clonotype was counted ten times or more. This chain links TRBV7-9 with TRBJ2-5, with D possibly being TRBD1 or TRBD2 (6 bases each). The germline V and J ends were trimmed by 4 bases and 5 bases, with 17 bases remaining between them. Germline CDR1 reads SEHNR; CDR2 reads FQNEAQ (reference sequence). CDR3 length equals 15 residues. CDR3 coding DNA: TGTGCCAGCAGCTCCGAGGGGGGCCCGGAGGAGACCCAGTACTTC. Encoded protein: CASSSEGGPEETQYF.

This clonotype was seen at least ten times. The chain joins TRBV7-9 to TRBJ2-4; D remains unclear. CDR3 length: 13 residues. With 2 bases removed from V and 8 bases from J, the gap between germline ends came to 10 bases. CDR1 is SEHNR and CDR2 is FQNEAQ in the germline V gene (reference sequence). The CDR3 here is CASSLKAFDIQYF. In DNA form, the CDR3 reads TGTGCCAGCAGCTTAAAAGCGTTCGACATTCAGTACTTC. Combining the CDR3 with reference TRBV7-9 and TRBJ2-4 gives the whole variable domain DTGVSQNPRHKITKRGQNVTFRCDPISEHNRLYWYRQTLGQGPEFLTYFQNEAQLEKSRLLSDRFSAERPKGSFSTLEIQRTEQGDSAMYLCASSLKAFDIQYFGAGTRLSVL.

This clonotype was recorded at least ten times. The chain uses TRBV18 and TRBJ2-4; 10 nucleotides line up with TRBD2. Trimming took 3 bases from V and 12 from J; bases not matched to a gene: 11. The CDR3 runs to 15 residues. Germline loops: CDR1 KGHSH, CDR2 LQKENI. The CDR3 reads CASSPVQLAGFSQYF. The CDR3 nucleotides read TGTGCCAGCTCACCGGTTCAACTAGCGGGGTTCTCTCAGTACTTC. The whole variable domain, remainder taken from reference TRBV18 and TRBJ2-4, is NAGVMQNPRHLVRRRGQEARLRCSPMKGHSHVYWYRQLPEEGLKFMVYLQKENIIDESGMPKERFSAEFPKEGPSILRIQQVVRGDSAAYFCASSPVQLAGFSQYFGAGTRLSVL.

The gene calls are TRBV4-1 and TRBJ2-3; D is ambiguous. Germline CDR1 is MGHRA and CDR2 is YSYEKL. The CDR3 is 18 amino acids. V was trimmed by 0 bases and J by 7 bases, leaving 23 bases between them. The CDR3: CASSQEGNFLTHGNTQYF. The CDR3 coding sequence is TGCGCCAGCAGCCAAGAGGGAAACTTTCTAACCCACGGAAATACGCAGTATTTT.

This clonotype has ten or more counts. The gene calls are TRBV12-3 or TRBV12-4 and TRBJ2-1, with TRBD2 identical over 10 bases. V shed 8 bases and J 7 bases; nucleotides not matched to a gene: 8. The CDR3 has 14 residues. CDR3 coding DNA: TGTGCCAGCGGAAAGAGCGGGGGGGCTAATGAGCAGTTCTTC. It is translated as CASGKSGGANEQFF.

Many counts were recorded for this clonotype. V usage is TRBV20-1 and J usage is TRBJ1-1, with TRBD1 matching over 8 bases. J gave up 8 bases and V 3 bases, and 2 bases lay outside the gene matches. Germline V gene data show CDR1 as DFQATT and CDR2 as SNEGSKA (reference sequence). The CDR3 loop spans 11 amino acids. CDR3 amino acids: CSARWDREAFF. In nucleotides, the CDR3 is TGCAGTGCTAGGTGGGACAGGGAAGCTTTCTTT.

This clonotype was detected many times. This CDR3 reads CASSPSGTGWTEAFF. The CDR3 nucleotides are TGTGCCAGCAGTCCCTCTGGAACGGGATGGACTGAAGCTTTCTTT. The V and J genes are TRBV28 and TRBJ1-1; D not certain. Trimming stripped 5 bases from V and 5 bases from J, with 18 bases between. Germline lookup yields CDR1 MDHEN and CDR2 SYDVKM. The CDR3 runs to 15 residues.